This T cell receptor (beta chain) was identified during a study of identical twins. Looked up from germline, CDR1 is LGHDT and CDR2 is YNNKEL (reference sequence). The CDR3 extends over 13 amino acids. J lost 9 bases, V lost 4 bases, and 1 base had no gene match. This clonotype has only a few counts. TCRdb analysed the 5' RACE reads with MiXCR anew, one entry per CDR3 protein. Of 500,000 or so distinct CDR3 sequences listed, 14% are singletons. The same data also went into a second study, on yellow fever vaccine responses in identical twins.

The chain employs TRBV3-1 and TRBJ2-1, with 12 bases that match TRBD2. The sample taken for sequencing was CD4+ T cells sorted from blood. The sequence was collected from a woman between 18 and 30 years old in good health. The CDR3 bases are TGTGCCAGCAGCCCTAGCGGGGGGGTTGAGCAGTTCTTC. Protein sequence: CASSPSGGVEQFF.